This TCR beta chain is from a study of cytomegalovirus exposure and HLA in healthy donors. Study background: The roughly 100 million unique TCR beta sequences, from roughly 170 million T cells, were found by an earlier analysis.

Primers: 60 Vbeta forward and 13 Jbeta reverse. The assay was immunoSEQ multiplex PCR, and TCRdb's table has in-frame clones only and misses some. The sample table sets out more than 40,000 clones. This TCR came from a woman in her 40s in good health and CMV-seronegative. Source material: PBMCs.

This chain's CDR3 is CSGQEENEKLFF. Written as DNA, the CDR3 is TGCAGCGGGCAGGAGGAAAATGAAAAACTGTTTTTT. V is TRBV29-1 and J is TRBJ1-4, with D unclear. V lost 7 bases and J 5 bases, leaving 11 bases between the germline ends. The CDR3 totals 12 residues. CDR1 is SQVTM, CDR2 ANQGSEA, per germline.